The clone carrying this T cell receptor beta chain was observed a few times. What it recognizes is unknown. TCRdb fed the 5' RACE reads into MiXCR, producing one record per CDR3 protein. The table lists roughly 490,000 distinct CDR3 sequences, 5.3% of them singletons. This sample stems from a study of CD8 T cells in ankylosing spondylitis. Regarding the study as a whole: Roughly eight highly homologous variants made up a TCR beta motif that seemed to typify ankylosing spondylitis blood. Existing reports had already noted some motif variants in reactive arthritis synovial fluid and blood.

The germline V and J ends were trimmed by 6 bases and 0 bases, with 15 bases remaining between them. Germline loops: CDR1 SGHVS, CDR2 FNYEAQ. The CDR3 has 17 residues. The chain is built from TRBV7-6 and TRBJ2-6; no firm D call. This TCR derives from a male donor with ankylosing spondylitis. The source material was blood, either unsorted or a sorted T cell fraction (not recorded which). CDR3 in DNA: TGTGCCAGCAGTTCATTGACCCCTTTCTCTGGGGCCAACGTCCTGACTTTC. Its protein product is CASSSLTPFSGANVLTF.